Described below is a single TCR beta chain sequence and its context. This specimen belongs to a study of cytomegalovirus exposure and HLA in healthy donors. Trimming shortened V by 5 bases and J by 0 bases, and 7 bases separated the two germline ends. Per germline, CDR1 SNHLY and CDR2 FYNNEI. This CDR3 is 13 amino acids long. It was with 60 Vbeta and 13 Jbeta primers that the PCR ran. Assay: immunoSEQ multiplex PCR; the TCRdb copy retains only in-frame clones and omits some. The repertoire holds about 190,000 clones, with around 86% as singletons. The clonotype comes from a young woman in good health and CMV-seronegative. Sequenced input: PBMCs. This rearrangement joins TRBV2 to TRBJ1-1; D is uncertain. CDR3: CASSKELNTEAFF. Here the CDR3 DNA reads TGTGCCAGCAGTAAGGAGCTGAACACTGAAGCTTTCTTT.